The 19 T cell receptor beta chains presented below share a single source sample, sequenced in a study of shared clonotypes between healthy human individuals. Clones were read by immunoSEQ multiplex PCR, and TCRdb kept only the in-frame ones, dropping some. The table lists about 2.4 million clones, 93% of them singletons. The specimen sequenced was naive CD4+ T cells from PBMCs. Subset denoted: CD45RA+ positively selected. Source of these receptors: a young man in good health. Some clones in this sample may be carry-over from other donors' samples.

The V gene is TRBV5-1, the J gene TRBJ2-7; 9 bases map to TRBD1. This CDR3 comprises 17 residues. The germline gives CDR1 SGHRS, CDR2 YFSETQ. With 1 base clipped from V and 3 bases from J, the junction kept 11 bases outside the gene matches. The CDR3 DNA sequence: TGCGCCAGCAGCTTGTTTGGGACAGGGAAAGGAATCTACGAGCAGTACTTC. This encodes CASSLFGTGKGIYEQYF. Full variable domain (outside the CDR3, taken from reference TRBV5-1 and TRBJ2-7): KAGVTQTPRYLIKTRGQQVTLSCSPISGHRSVSWYQQTPGQGLQFLFEYFSETQRNKGNFPGRFSGRQFSNSRSEMNVSTLELGDSALYLCASSLFGTGKGIYEQYFGPGTRLTVT.

On this clone: Additional DNA sequences in this sample encode the identical CDR3. The gene calls are TRBV5-1 and TRBJ1-1, with D possibly matching TRBD1 (6 bases). Trimming took 0 bases from V and 5 from J, leaving 14 bases between them. Germline V gives CDR1 SGHRS, CDR2 YFSETQ. CDR3 length equals 15 residues. CDR3 sequence: CASSLDPGAGTEAFF. In nucleotides, the CDR3 is TGCGCCAGCAGCTTGGATCCGGGGGCAGGAACTGAAGCTTTCTTT.

The gene calls are TRBV4-2 and TRBJ1-2; D not certain. CDR3 length equals 15 residues. CDR1 and CDR2 from the germline V gene are LGHNA and YNFKEQ. Trimming took off 0 bases at V and 8 bases at J, with 16 bases between the two ends. CDR3 sequence reads: CASSQEGGLPNGYTF. The CDR3 DNA is TGTGCCAGCAGCCAAGAAGGAGGACTTCCGAACGGCTACACCTTC.

This clone has only a few counts. V and J are TRBV7-7 and TRBJ2-2; D ambiguous. V was trimmed by 3 bases and J by 4 bases, leaving 6 bases between them. The CDR3 consists of 13 residues. Germline assignment: CDR1 SSHAT and CDR2 FNYEAQ (reference sequence). CDR3 coding DNA: TGTGCCAGCAGCTTGAGCCTCACCGGGGAGCTGTTTTTT. It codes for CASSLSLTGELFF.

V is TRBV7-8 and J is TRBJ2-3; TRBD1 aligns across 11 bases. The length of the CDR3 is 15 residues. The trim removed 7 bases at V and 3 bases at J, leaving 6 bases unmatched. Germline V gene sequence: CDR1 SGHVS, CDR2 FQNEAQ. In nucleotides, the CDR3 is TGTGCCAGCATCCCAGGGACAGGGGGTACAGATACGCAGTATTTT. It yields the protein CASIPGTGGTDTQYF.

This sequence joins TRBV19 and TRBJ1-1, with a weak D call TRBD1 (5 bases). The CDR3 runs 16 residues. V was clipped by 1 base and J by 0 bases, with 12 bases between them. From germline, CDR1 is LNHDA and CDR2 SQIVND (reference sequence). The chain's CDR3 is CASSIGAGILNTEAFF. The CDR3, as DNA: TGTGCCAGTAGTATAGGCGCAGGGATTTTGAACACTGAAGCTTTCTTT. Filled out from reference TRBV19 and TRBJ1-1, the complete variable domain reads DGGITQSPKYLFRKEGQNVTLSCEQNLNHDAMYWYRQDPGQGLRLIYYSQIVNDFQKGDIAEGYSVSREKKESFPLTVTSAQKNPTAFYLCASSIGAGILNTEAFFGQGTRLTVV.

This chain links TRBV7-9 with TRBJ2-3; 14 positions agree with TRBD2. CDR3 length: 16 amino acids. Looked up from germline, CDR1 is SEHNR and CDR2 is FQNEAQ (reference sequence). J lost 5 bases, V lost 3 bases, and 4 bases had no gene match. CDR3 bases: TGTGCCAGCAGCTTTGCCGGGACTAGCGGGGGAGATACGCAGTATTTT. This gives the protein CASSFAGTSGGDTQYF.

This chain joins TRBV30 and TRBJ2-7; a possible D gene is TRBD2 (6 bases). V lost 0 bases and J lost 0, with 18 bases in between. CDR1 GTSNPN and CDR2 SVGIG come from the germline V gene (reference sequence). CDR3 length equals 17 residues. The CDR3 loop reads CAWSVRRGAGRSYEQYF. The CDR3 bases are TGTGCCTGGAGTGTACGCCGCGGAGCGGGCCGCTCCTACGAGCAGTACTTC.

The CDR3 nucleotides are TGCGCCAGCAGCTTACGAGGCCGGGGCTACGAGCAGTACTTC. It codes for CASSLRGRGYEQYF. The chain links TRBV5-1 to TRBJ2-7; perhaps TRBD2 as D (5 bases). CDR1 and CDR2 (germline): SGHRS, YFSETQ. This CDR3 region has 14 residues. Trimming took 2 bases from V and 3 from J, leaving 12 bases between them.

The chain is built from TRBV29-1 and TRBJ2-7; TRBD1 might be the D (6 bases). The germline V gene encodes CDR1 SQVTM and CDR2 ANQGSEA. V shed 4 bases and J shed 2 bases, with 12 bases lying between them. The CDR3 covers 13 residues. The CDR3 sequence: CSVVSQGTYEQYF. CDR3 bases: TGCAGCGTTGTTTCACAGGGAACCTACGAGCAGTACTTC.

This clone was observed once. The J gene is TRBJ2-1, the V gene TRBV9; 11 positions match TRBD2. Losses at the gene ends were 4 bases for V and 3 bases for J; bases not matched to a gene: 6. The CDR3 is 16 residues long. The V gene's germline CDR1 is SGDLS and CDR2 YYNGEE. The CDR3 DNA is TGTGCCAGCAGCTTAAATCTAGCGGGAGGCTACAATGAGCAGTTCTTC. Its protein product is CASSLNLAGGYNEQFF.

The chain is built from TRBV4-2 and TRBJ2-1, with TRBD2 matching over 15 bases. V lost 3 bases and J lost 10; bases outside the gene matches: 7. CDR3 length: 16 amino acids. Per the germline V gene, CDR1 is LGHNA and CDR2 is YNFKEQ. DNA of the CDR3: TGTGCCAGCAGCCACCCTACCGGGACTAGCGGGGGGGAGCAGTTCTTC. Protein product: CASSHPTGTSGGEQFF.

This clone is a singleton in its sample. The chain uses TRBV6-5 and TRBJ2-5; D is unclear. This CDR3 spans 14 amino acids. V lost 2 bases to trimming and J lost 5 bases, with 12 bases between them. CDR1 is MNHEY, CDR2 SVGAGI, per germline. The CDR3, as DNA: TGTGCCAGCAGTTACCTGCCACAGAGGGAGACCCAGTACTTC. Protein product: CASSYLPQRETQYF.

This chain joins TRBV28 and TRBJ1-4; D might be TRBD1 (5 bases). In germline, CDR1 is MDHEN, CDR2 SYDVKM. The V gene lost 7 bases and the J gene lost 4 bases, with 10 bases spanning the gap. This CDR3 has 13 residues. The CDR3, as DNA: TGTGCCAGCACTCGACAGCTTAATGAAAAACTGTTTTTT. Encoded protein: CASTRQLNEKLFF.

This sequence joins TRBV19 and TRBJ2-7; TRBD1 matches 7 bases. J gave up 3 bases and V 4 bases, and 12 bases lay outside the gene matches. The CDR3 loop spans 16 amino acids. Germline V gene sequence: CDR1 LNHDA, CDR2 SQIVND (reference sequence). CDR3 sequence: CASSTQRTGAGYEQYF. The CDR3 DNA reads as TGTGCCAGTAGTACCCAACGAACAGGGGCCGGCTACGAGCAGTACTTC.

The V gene is TRBV6-6, the J gene TRBJ1-1, with D unresolved. The ends were cut back, 4 bases at V and 5 bases at J, with 11 bases in the middle. The CDR3 length is 13 residues. The germline V gene has CDR1 MNHNY and CDR2 SVGAGI (reference sequence). For the CDR3, the DNA is TGTGCCAGCAGTTCCCTCCCAGAGACTGAAGCTTTCTTT. Translated, it gives CASSSLPETEAFF.

The V and J genes are TRBV5-1 and TRBJ2-3; no firm D call. With 0 bases removed from V and 8 bases from J, the gap between germline ends came to 16 bases. Germline lookup yields CDR1 SGHRS and CDR2 YFSETQ. The CDR3 is 15 residues long. The CDR3 DNA sequence: TGCGCCAGCAGCTTGGTTGCCAGACTCGATGGTACGCAGTATTTT. This sequence encodes CASSLVARLDGTQYF.

This clone is a singleton in its sample. The chain carries TRBV29-1 and TRBJ2-1, with D perhaps assigned TRBD1 or TRBD2 (6 bases each). The V and J ends lost 7 bases and 2 bases respectively, with 15 bases between them. This CDR3 is 14 amino acids long. In germline, CDR1 is SQVTM, CDR2 ANQGSEA. The CDR3 region is CSAEGGHAYNEQFF. For the CDR3, the DNA is TGCAGCGCAGAAGGGGGGCATGCCTACAATGAGCAGTTCTTC.

This clone was observed a single time. This rearrangement joins TRBV5-6 to TRBJ1-5; 8 bases align to TRBD1. The CDR3 is made up of 15 amino acids. CDR1 and CDR2 (germline): SGHDT, YYEEEE. The ends lost 5 bases at V and 5 bases at J; junction bases unmatched: 9. The CDR3 spells CASSVRGRGYQPQHF. The CDR3, as DNA: TGTGCCAGCAGTGTCAGGGGGCGCGGGTATCAGCCCCAGCATTTT.